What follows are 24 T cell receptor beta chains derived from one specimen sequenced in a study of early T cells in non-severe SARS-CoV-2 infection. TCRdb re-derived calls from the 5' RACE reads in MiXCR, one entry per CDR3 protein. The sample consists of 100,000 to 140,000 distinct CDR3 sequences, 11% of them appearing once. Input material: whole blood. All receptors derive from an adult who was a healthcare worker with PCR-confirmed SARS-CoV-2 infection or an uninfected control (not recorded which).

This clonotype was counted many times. The CDR3 DNA reads TGTGCCAGCAGCTCCAGGGTATTGGGGGAAAGCTCCTATAATTCACCCCTCCACTTT. Its translation is CASSSRVLGESSYNSPLHF. The V and J genes are TRBV9 and TRBJ1-6; D is possibly TRBD1 (5 bases). The CDR3 is 19 residues long. V was shortened by 4 bases and J by 0 bases, with 20 bases between the two germline ends. Germline CDR1 SGDLS, CDR2 YYNGEE.

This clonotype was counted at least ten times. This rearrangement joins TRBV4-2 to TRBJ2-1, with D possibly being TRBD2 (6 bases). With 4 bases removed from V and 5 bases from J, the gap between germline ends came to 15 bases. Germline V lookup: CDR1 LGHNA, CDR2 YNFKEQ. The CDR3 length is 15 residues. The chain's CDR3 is CASSPSGLYNNEQFF. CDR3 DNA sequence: TGTGCCAGCAGCCCAAGCGGGCTTTACAACAATGAGCAGTTCTTC.

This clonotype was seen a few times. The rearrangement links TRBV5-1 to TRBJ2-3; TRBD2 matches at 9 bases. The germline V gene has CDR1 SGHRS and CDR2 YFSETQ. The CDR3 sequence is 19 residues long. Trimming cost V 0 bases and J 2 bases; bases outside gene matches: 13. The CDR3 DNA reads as TGCGCCAGCAGCTTGGTGGCGGGAGGGCCCCACTTGCCCACAGATACGCAGTATTTT. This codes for CASSLVAGGPHLPTDTQYF.

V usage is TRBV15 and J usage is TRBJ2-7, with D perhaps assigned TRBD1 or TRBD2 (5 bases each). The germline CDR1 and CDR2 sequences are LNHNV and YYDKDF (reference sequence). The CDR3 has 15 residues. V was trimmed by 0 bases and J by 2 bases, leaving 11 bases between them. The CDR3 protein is CATSRDRAGTYEQYF. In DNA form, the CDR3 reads TGTGCCACCAGCAGAGACAGGGCGGGTACCTACGAGCAGTACTTC.

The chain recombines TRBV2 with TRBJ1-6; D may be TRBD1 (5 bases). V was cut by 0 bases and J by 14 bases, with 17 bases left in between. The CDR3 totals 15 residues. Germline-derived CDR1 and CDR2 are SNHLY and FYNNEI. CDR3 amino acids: CASSEALVGTGTLHF. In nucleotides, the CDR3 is TGTGCCAGCAGTGAAGCGCTTGTAGGGACGGGAACCCTCCACTTT.

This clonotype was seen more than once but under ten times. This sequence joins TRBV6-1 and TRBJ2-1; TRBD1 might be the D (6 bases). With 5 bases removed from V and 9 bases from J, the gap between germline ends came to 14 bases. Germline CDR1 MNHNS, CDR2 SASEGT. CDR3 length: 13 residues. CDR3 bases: TGTGCCAGCAGTCCACAAAAGGGGGTTGAGCAGTTCTTC. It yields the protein CASSPQKGVEQFF.

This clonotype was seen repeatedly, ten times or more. CDR3 DNA sequence: TGTGCCAGCAGTTCGGCCGGAGGGTACCAAGAGACCCAGTACTTC. The encoded protein is CASSSAGGYQETQYF. The rearrangement joins TRBV6-2 or TRBV6-3 to TRBJ2-5; D might be TRBD2 (6 bases). V dropped 4 bases and J dropped 0 bases, with 12 bases sitting between them. Germline CDR1 and CDR2: MNHEY and SVGEGT. This CDR3 contains 15 residues.

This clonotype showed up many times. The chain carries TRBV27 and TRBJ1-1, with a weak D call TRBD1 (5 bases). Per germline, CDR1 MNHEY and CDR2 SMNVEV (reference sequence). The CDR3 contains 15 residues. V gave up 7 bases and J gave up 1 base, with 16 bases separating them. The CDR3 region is CASNVGRGGNTEAFF. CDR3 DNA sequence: TGTGCCAGCAATGTGGGGCGGGGAGGGAACACTGAAGCTTTCTTT.

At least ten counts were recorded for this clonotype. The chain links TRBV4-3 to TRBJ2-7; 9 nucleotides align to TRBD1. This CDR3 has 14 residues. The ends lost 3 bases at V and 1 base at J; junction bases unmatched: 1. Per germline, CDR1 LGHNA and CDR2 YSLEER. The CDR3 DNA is TGCGCCAGCAGCCAGGGACAGGGATCCTACGAGCAGTACTTC. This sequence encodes CASSQGQGSYEQYF.

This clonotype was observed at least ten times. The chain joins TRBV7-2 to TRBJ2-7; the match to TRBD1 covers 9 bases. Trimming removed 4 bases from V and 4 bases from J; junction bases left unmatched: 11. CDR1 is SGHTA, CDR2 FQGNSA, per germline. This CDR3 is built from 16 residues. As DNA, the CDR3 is TGTGCCAGCAGCTCCAGTACACCGGGACAGGGATACGAGCAGTACTTC. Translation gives CASSSSTPGQGYEQYF. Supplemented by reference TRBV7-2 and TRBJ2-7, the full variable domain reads GAGVSQSPSNKVTEKGKDVELRCDPISGHTALYWYRQSLGQGLEFLIYFQGNSAPDKSGLPSDRFSAERTGGSVSTLTIQRTQQEDSAVYLCASSSSTPGQGYEQYFGPGTRLTVT.

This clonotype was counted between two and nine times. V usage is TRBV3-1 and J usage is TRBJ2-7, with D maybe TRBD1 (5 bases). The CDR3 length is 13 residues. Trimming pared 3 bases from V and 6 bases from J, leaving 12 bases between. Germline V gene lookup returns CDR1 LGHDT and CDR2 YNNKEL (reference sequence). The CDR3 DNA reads TGTGCCAGCAGCCAGACGGTTAGGGGCGAGCAGTACTTC. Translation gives CASSQTVRGEQYF.

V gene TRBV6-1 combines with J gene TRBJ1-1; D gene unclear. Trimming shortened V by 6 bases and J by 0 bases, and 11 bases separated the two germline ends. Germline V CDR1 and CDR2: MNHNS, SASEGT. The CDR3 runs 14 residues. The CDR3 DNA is TGTGCCAGCAGCCTTCGACGATTGAACACTGAAGCTTTCTTT. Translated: CASSLRRLNTEAFF.

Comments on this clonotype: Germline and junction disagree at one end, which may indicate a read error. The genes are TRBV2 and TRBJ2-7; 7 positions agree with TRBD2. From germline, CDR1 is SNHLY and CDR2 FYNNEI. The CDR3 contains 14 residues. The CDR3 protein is CPSRPTSTNYEQYF. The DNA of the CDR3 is TGTCCCAGCAGACCGACTAGCACAAACTACGAGCAGTACTTC.

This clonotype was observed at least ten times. For the CDR3, the DNA is TGTGCCAGCAGTACGCGACAGGAGCAGTACTTC. It specifies CASSTRQEQYF. The J gene is TRBJ2-7, the V gene TRBV12-3 or TRBV12-4, with D maybe TRBD1 (5 bases). Trimming cost V 5 bases and J 7 bases, with 9 bases left between them. This CDR3 region has 11 residues.

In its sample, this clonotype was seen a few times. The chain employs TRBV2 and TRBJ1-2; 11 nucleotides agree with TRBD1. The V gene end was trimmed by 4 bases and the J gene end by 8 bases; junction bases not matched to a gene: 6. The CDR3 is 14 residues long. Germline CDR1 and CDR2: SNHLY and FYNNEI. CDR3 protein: CASSGTGGSYGYTF. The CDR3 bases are TGTGCCAGCAGTGGGACAGGGGGCAGTTACGGCTACACCTTC.

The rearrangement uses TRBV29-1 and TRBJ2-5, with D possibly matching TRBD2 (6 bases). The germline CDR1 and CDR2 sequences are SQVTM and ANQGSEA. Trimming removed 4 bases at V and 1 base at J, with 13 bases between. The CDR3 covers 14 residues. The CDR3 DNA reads TGCAGCGTTGGTAGTAGCGGTATCCAAGAGACCCAGTACTTC. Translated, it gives CSVGSSGIQETQYF.

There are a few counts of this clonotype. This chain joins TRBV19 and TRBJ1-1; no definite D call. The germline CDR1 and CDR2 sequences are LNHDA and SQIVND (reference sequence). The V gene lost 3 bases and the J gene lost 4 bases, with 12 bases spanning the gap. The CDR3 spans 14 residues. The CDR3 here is CASSIVFGGTEAFF. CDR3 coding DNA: TGTGCCAGTAGTATCGTCTTCGGAGGCACTGAAGCTTTCTTT.

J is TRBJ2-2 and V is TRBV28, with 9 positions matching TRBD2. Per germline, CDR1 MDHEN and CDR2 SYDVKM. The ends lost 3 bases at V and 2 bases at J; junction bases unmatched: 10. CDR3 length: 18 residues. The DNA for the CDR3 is TGTGCCAGCAGTTTCCCGACTAGCGGACAACCTAACACCGGGGAGCTGTTTTTT. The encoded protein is CASSFPTSGQPNTGELFF. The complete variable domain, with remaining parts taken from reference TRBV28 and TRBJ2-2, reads DVKVTQSSRYLVKRTGEKVFLECVQDMDHENMFWYRQDPGLGLRLIYFSYDVKMKEKGDIPEGYSVSREKKERFSLILESASTNQTSMYLCASSFPTSGQPNTGELFFGEGSRLTVL.

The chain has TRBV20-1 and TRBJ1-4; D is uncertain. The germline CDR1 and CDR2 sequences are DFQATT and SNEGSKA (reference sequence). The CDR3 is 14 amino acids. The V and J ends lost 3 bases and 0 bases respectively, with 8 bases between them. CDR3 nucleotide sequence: TGCAGTGCTAGTGATCCATCAACTAATGAAAAACTGTTTTTT. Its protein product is CSASDPSTNEKLFF.

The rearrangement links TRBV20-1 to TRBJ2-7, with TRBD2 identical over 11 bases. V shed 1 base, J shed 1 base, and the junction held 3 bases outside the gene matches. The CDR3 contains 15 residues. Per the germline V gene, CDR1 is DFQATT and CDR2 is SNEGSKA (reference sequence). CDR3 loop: CSARGRLAGSYEQYF. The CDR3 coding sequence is TGCAGTGCTAGAGGAAGACTAGCGGGGTCCTACGAGCAGTACTTC.

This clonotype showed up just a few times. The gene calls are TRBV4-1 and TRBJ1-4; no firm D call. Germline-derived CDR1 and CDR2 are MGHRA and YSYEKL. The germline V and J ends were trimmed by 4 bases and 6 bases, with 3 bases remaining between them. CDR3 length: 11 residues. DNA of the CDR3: TGCGCCAGCAGCCGGGATGAAAAACTGTTTTTT. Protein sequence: CASSRDEKLFF.

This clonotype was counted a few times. The CDR3 spells CASSVRDQNEQFF. CDR3 nucleotide sequence: TGTGCCAGCAGCGTACGGGATCAAAATGAGCAGTTCTTC. This chain links TRBV7-9 with TRBJ2-1; a possible D gene is TRBD2 (5 bases). The CDR3 extends over 13 amino acids. With 5 bases removed from V and 7 bases from J, the gap between germline ends came to 12 bases. Germline-derived CDR1 and CDR2 are SEHNR and FQNEAQ (reference sequence).

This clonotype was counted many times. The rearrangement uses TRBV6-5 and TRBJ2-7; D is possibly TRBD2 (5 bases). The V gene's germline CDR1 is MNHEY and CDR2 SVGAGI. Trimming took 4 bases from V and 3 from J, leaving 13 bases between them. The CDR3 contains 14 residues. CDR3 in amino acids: CASSLGRDYYEQYF. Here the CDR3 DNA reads TGTGCCAGCAGTTTAGGGCGCGACTACTACGAGCAGTACTTC.

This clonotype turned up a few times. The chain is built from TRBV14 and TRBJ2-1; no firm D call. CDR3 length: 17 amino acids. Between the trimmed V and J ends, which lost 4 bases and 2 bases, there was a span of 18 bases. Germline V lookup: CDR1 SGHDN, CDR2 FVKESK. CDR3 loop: CASSPSHPESPYNEQFF. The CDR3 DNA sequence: TGTGCCAGCAGCCCCTCTCATCCCGAGTCTCCCTACAATGAGCAGTTCTTC.